The clone carrying this TCR beta chain was seen many times. Antigen: not known. The data stem from a study of CD8 T cells in ankylosing spondylitis. Findings and caveats of the study: Seemingly distinctive of ankylosing spondylitis blood was a TCR beta motif formed by eight highly homologous variants.

Each CDR3 protein gets one entry after TCRdb re-called the 5' RACE reads with MiXCR. The data contain more than 500,000 distinct CDR3 sequences, 5.3% of them singletons. Germline CDR1 is SGHTA and CDR2 is FQGNSA. This CDR3 region has 13 residues. V dropped 5 bases and J dropped 5 bases, with 12 bases sitting between them. This receptor was identified in a male donor with ankylosing spondylitis. The rearrangement links TRBV7-2 to TRBJ2-5; D is unresolved. Sequencing input: blood, either unsorted or a sorted T cell fraction (not recorded which). The CDR3 sequence: CASSRPGGETQYF. CDR3 nucleotides: TGTGCCAGCAGCCGGCCAGGCGGTGAGACCCAGTACTTC.